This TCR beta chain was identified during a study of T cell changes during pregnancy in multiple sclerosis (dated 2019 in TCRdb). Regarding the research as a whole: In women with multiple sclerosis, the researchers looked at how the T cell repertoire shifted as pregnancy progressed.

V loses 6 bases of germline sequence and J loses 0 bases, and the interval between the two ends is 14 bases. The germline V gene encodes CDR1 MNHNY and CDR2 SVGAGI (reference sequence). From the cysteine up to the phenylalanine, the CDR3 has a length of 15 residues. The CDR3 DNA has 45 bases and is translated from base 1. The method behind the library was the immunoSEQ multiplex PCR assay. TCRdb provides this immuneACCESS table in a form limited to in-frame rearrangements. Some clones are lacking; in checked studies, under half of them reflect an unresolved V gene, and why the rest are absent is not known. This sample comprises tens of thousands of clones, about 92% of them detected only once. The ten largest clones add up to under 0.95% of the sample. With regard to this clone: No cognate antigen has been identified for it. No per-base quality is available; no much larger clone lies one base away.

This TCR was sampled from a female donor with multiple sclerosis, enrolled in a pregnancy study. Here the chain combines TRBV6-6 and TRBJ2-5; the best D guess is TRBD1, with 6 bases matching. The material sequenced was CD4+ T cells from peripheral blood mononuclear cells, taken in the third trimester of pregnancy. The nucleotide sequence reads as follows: TGTGCCAGCAGAATACAGGGAGTAAACCAAGAGACCCAGTACTTC. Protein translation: CASRIQGVNQETQYF.